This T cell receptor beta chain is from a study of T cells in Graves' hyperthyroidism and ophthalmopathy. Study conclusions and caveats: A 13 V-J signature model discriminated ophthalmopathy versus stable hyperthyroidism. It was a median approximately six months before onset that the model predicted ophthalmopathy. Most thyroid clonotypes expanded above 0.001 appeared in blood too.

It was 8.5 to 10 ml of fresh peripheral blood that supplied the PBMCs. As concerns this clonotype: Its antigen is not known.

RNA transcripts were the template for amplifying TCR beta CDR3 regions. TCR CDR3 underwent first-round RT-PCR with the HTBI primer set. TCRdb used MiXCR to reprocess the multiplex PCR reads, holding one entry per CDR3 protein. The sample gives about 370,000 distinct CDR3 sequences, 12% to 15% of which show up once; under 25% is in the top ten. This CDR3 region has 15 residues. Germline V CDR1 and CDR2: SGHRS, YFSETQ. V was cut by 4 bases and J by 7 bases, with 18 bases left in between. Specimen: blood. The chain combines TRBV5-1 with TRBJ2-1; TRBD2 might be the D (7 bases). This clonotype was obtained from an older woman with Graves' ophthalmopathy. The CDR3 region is CASSVSGGRGNEQFF. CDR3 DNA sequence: TGCGCCAGCAGCGTTTCCGGGGGGCGTGGGAATGAGCAGTTCTTC. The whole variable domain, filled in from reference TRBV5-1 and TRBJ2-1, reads KAGVTQTPRYLIKTRGQQVTLSCSPISGHRSVSWYQQTPGQGLQFLFEYFSETQRNKGNFPGRFSGRQFSNSRSEMNVSTLELGDSALYLCASSVSGGRGNEQFFGPGTRLTVL.